This T cell receptor beta chain was identified in a study of cytotoxic CD8 clonotypes in ibrutinib-treated CLL. This clone was counted a few times. J gave up 1 base and V 4 bases, and 2 bases lay outside the gene matches. Germline V gene sequence: CDR1 MNHNS, CDR2 SASEGT. The CDR3 runs 15 residues. TCRdb keeps only in-frame clones here, not all; method: immunoSEQ multiplex PCR. Of fewer than 400,000 clones listed, 67% are singletons. The material sequenced was PBMCs, taken after 36 months of ibrutinib treatment. The rearrangement joins TRBV6-1 to TRBJ2-5; 11 bases are shared with TRBD2. The clonotype was recovered from a human donor with chronic lymphocytic leukemia. The CDR3 here is CASSVTSGAQETQYF. CDR3 DNA sequence: TGTGCCAGCAGTGTGACTAGCGGGGCCCAAGAGACCCAGTACTTC.